The subject of this entry is one TCR beta chain. Per the original data handling: From reference gene primer amplification, estimates of nucleated cell counts were derived. Method: immunoSEQ multiplex PCR; TCRdb's copy keeps in-frame clones and lacks some. V and J calls and clone size are given by that table; D and trimming were obtained from the DNA. The repertoire has about 24,000 clones, around three quarters of them found once; the top ten carry 40% to 45%. The data stem from a study of blood T cell repertoires in COVID-19. The wider study: Sites across the United States, Italy and Spain contributed samples from acute and convalescent COVID-19. The analysed material was cDNA or gDNA that came from T cells, B-cell-depleted T cells, or PBMCs.

Trimming removed 4 bases at V and 5 bases at J, with 15 bases between. The germline CDR1 and CDR2 sequences are SGHRS and YFSETQ. This CDR3 contains 14 residues. The clonotype originates from a woman aged 80 or over with acute or convalescent COVID-19. Sequencing input: peripheral blood. The rearrangement joins TRBV5-1 to TRBJ1-2; TRBD1 is a possible D gene (6 bases). The DNA of the CDR3 is TGCGCCAGCAGCCCTACCGGGGGGCTTTATGGCTACACCTTC. It specifies CASSPTGGLYGYTF.